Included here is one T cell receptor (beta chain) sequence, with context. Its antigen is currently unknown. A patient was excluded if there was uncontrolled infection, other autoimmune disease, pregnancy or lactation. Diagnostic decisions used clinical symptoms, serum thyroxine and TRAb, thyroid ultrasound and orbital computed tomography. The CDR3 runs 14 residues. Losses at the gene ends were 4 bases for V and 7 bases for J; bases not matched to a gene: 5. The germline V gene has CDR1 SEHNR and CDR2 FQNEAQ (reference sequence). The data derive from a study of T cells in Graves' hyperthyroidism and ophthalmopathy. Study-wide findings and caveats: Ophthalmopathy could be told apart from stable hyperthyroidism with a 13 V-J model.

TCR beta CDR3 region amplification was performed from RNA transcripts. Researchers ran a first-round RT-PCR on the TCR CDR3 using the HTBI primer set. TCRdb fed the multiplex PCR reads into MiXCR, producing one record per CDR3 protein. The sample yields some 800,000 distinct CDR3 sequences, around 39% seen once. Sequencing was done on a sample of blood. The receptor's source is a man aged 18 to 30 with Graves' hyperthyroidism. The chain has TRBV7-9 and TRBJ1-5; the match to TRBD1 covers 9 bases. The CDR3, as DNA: TGTGCCAGCAGCTCGGACAGGGGCGTGCAGCCCCAGCATTTT. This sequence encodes CASSSDRGVQPQHF. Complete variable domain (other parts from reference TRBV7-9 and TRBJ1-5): DTGVSQNPRHKITKRGQNVTFRCDPISEHNRLYWYRQTLGQGPEFLTYFQNEAQLEKSRLLSDRFSAERPKGSFSTLEIQRTEQGDSAMYLCASSSDRGVQPQHFGDGTRLSIL.